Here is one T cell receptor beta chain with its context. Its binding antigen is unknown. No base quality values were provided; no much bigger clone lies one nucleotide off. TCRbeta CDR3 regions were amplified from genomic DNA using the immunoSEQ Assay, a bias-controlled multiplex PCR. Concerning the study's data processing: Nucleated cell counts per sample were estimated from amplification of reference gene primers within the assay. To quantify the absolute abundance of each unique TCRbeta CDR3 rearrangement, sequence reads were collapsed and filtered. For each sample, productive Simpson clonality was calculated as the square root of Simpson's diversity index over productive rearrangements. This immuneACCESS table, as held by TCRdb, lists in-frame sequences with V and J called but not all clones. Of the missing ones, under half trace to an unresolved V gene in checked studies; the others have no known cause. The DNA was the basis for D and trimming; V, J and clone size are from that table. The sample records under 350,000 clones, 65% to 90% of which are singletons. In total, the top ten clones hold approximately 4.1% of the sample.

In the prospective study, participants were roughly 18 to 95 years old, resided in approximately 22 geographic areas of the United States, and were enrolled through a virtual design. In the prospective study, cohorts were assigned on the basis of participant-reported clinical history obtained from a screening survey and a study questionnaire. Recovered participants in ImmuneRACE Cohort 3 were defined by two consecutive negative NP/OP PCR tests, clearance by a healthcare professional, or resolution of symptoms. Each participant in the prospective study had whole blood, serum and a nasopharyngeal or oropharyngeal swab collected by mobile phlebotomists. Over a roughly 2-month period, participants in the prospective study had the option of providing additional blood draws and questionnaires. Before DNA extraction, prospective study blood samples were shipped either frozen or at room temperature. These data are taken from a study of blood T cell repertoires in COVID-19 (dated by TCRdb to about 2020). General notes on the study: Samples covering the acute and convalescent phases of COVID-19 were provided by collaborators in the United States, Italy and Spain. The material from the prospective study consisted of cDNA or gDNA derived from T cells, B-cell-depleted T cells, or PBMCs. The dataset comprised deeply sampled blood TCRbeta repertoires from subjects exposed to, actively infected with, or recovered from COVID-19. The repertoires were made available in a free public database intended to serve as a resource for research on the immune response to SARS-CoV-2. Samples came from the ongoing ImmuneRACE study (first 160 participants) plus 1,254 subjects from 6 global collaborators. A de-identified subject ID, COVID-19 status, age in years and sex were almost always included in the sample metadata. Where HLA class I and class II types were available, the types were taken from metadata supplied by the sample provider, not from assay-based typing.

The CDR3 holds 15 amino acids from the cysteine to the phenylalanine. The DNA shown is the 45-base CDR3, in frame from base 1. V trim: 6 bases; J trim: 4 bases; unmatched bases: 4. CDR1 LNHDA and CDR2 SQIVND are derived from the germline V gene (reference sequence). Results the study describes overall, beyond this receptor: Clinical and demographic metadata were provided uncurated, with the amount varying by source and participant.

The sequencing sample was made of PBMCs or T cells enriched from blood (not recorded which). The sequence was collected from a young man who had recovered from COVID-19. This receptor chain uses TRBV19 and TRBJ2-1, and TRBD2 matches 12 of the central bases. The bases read TGTGCCAGTAGCCGGACTAGCGGGATTTACAATGAGCAGTTCTTC. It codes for CASSRTSGIYNEQFF.